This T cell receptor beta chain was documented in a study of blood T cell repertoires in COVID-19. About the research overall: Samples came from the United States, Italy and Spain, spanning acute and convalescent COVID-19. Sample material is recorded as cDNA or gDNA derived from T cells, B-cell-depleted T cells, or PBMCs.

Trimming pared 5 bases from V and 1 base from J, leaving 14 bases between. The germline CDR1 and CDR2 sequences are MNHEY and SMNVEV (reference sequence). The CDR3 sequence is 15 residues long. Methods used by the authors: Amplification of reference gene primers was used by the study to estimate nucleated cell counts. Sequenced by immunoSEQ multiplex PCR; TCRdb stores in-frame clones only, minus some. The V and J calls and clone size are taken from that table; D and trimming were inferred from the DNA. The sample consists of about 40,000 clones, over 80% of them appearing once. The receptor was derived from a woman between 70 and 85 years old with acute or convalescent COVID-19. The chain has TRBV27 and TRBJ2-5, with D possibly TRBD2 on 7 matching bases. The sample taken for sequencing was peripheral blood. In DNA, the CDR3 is TGTGCCAGCAGTAGGGGCGGGGGCCGCCAAGAGACCCAGTACTTC. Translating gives CASSRGGGRQETQYF.